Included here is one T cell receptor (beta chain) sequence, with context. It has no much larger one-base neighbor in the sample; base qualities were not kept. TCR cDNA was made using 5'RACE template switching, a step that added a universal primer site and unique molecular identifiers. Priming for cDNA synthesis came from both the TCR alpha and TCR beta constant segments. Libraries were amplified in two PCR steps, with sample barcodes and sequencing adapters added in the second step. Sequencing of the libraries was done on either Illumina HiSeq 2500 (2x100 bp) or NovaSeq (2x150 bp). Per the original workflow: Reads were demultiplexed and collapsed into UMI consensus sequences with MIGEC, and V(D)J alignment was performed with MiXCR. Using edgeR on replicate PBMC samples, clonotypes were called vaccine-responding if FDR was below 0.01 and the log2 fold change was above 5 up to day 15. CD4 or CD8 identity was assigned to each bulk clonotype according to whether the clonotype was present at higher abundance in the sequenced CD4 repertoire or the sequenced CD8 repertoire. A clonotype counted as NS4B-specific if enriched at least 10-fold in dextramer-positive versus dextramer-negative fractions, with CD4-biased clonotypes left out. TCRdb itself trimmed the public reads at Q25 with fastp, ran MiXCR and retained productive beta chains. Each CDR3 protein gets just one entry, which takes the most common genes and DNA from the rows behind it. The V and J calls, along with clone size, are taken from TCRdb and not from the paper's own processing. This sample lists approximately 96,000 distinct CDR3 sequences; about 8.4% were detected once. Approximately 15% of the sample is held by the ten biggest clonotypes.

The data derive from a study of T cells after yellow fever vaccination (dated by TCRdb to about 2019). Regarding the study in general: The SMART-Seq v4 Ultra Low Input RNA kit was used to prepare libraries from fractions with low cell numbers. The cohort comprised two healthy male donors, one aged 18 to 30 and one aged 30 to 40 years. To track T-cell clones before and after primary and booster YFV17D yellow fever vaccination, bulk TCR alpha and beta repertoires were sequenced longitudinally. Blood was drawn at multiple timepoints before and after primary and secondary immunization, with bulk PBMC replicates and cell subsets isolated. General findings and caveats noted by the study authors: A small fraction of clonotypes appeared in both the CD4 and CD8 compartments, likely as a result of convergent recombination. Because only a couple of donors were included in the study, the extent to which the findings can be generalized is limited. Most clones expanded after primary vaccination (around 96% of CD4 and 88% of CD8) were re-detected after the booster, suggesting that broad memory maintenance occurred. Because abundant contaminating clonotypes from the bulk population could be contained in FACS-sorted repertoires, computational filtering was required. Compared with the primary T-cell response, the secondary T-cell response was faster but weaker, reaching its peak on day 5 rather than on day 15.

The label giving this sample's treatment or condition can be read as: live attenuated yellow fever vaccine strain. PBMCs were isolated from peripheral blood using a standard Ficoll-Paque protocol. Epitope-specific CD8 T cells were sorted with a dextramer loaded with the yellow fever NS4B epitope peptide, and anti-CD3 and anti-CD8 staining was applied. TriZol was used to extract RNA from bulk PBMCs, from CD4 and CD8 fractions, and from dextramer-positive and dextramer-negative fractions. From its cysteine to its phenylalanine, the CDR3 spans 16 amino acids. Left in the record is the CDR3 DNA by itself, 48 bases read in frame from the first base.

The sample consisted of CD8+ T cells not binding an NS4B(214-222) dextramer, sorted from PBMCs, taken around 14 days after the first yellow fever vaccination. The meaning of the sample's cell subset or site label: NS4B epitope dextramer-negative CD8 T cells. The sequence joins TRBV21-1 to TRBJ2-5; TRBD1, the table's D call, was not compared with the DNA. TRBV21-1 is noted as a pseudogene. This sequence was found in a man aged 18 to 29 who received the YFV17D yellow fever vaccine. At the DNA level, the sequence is TGTGCCAGCAGCAAAGGAACCCCCCGGGGGCAAGAGACCCAGTACTTC. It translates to CASSKGTPRGQETQYF.